This T cell receptor beta chain stems from a study of blood T cell repertoires in COVID-19. Study-level background: Sources were T cells, B-cell-depleted T cells, or PBMCs; the material itself was cDNA or gDNA.

TCRdb's copy holds only in-frame clones and misses some; the assay was immunoSEQ multiplex PCR. The repertoire holds several thousand clones, with approximately 78% as singletons. V lost 2 bases, J lost 4 bases, and 1 base stayed unmatched. This CDR3 has 14 residues. Germline V lookup: CDR1 SGHRS, CDR2 YFSETQ. This TCR was recovered from a human donor with active COVID-19. The donor label of this sample is uncertain. The chain has TRBV5-1 and TRBJ2-2, with TRBD1 matching over 8 bases. Sequencing input: peripheral blood. The CDR3 DNA reads as TGCGCCAGCAGCTTTACAGGGGGCACCGGGGAGCTGTTTTTT. Its translation is CASSFTGGTGELFF.